Shown below are 5 T cell receptor beta chains from a single sample sequenced in a study of PD-1 blockade in classical Hodgkin lymphoma. Described time point: cycle 4 day 1 (C4D1), after 6 weeks of nivolumab. Every patient experienced relapse after autologous stem cell transplantation, and brentuximab vedotin exposure varied. Clones were sequenced by immunoSEQ multiplex PCR, and TCRdb holds only the in-frame ones, with some missing. Of about 39,000 clones in the sample, 77% were seen once. The sequencing here drew on peripheral blood mononuclear cells (PBMCs), taken before the fourth cycle of nivolumab. These receptors were collected from a human donor with classical Hodgkin lymphoma.

The chain combines TRBV19 with TRBJ2-3; no reliable D call. Germline assignment: CDR1 LNHDA and CDR2 SQIVND (reference sequence). V lost 6 bases and J 7 bases, leaving 8 bases between the germline ends. The CDR3 spans 11 residues. CDR3 region: CASSLSYTQYF. In DNA form, the CDR3 reads TGTGCCAGTAGCCTCAGTTATACGCAGTATTTT.

J is TRBJ2-3 and V is TRBV11-2, with D possibly matching TRBD2 (6 bases). The CDR3 runs to 14 residues. V gave up 4 bases and J gave up 3 bases, with 11 bases separating them. Germline V gives CDR1 SGHAT, CDR2 FQNNGV. This CDR3 reads CASSSGTYTDTQYF. The CDR3, as DNA: TGTGCCAGCAGCTCGGGGACTTATACAGATACGCAGTATTTT.

This chain links TRBV14 with TRBJ1-6; 7 nucleotides match TRBD1. CDR1 is SGHDN, CDR2 FVKESK, per germline. This CDR3 region has 14 residues. V gave up 4 bases and J gave up 10 bases; unmatched junction bases: 7. As DNA, the CDR3 is TGTGCCAGCAGCCCGACAGGGTTAGGATCACCCCTCCACTTT. Translated: CASSPTGLGSPLHF.

The J gene is TRBJ2-7, the V gene TRBV20-1; D gene ambiguous. Trimming took 2 bases from V and 6 from J, leaving 2 bases between them. Germline V CDR1 and CDR2: DFQATT, SNEGSKA (reference sequence). CDR3 length: 9 residues. CDR3 DNA sequence: TGCAGTGCTAGACCCGAGCAGTACTTC. Its protein product is CSARPEQYF.

This clone was seen a handful of times. The chain joins TRBV9 to TRBJ2-5; D remains unclear. Trimming took 4 bases from V and 4 from J, leaving 14 bases between them. Germline-derived CDR1 and CDR2 are SGDLS and YYNGEE. The CDR3 has 14 residues. The CDR3 loop is CASSSGPSGETQYF. For the CDR3, the DNA is TGTGCCAGCAGCTCCGGGCCATCCGGAGAGACCCAGTACTTC. The full variable domain, completed using reference TRBV9 and TRBJ2-5, is DSGVTQTPKHLITATGQRVTLRCSPRSGDLSVYWYQQSLDQGLQFLIQYYNGEERAKGNILERFSAQQFPDLHSELNLSSLELGDSALYFCASSSGPSGETQYFGPGTRLLVL.